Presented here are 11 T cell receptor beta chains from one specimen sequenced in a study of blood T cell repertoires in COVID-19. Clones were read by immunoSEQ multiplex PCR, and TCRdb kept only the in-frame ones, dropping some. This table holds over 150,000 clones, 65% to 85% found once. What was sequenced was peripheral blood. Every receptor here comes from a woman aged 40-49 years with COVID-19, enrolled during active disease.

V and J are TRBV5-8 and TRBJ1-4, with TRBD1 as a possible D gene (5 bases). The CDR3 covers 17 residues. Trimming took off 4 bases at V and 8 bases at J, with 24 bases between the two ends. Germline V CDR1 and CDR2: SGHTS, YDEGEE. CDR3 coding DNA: TGTGCCAGCAGCACAGGTCTGAGGCGGGGAGCTCGCGAAAAACTGTTTTTT. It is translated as CASSTGLRRGAREKLFF.

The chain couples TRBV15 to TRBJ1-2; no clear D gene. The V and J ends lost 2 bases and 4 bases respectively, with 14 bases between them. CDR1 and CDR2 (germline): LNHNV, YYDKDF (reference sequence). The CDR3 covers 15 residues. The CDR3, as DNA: TGTGCCACCAGCAGAAAGGAGGGCGCGGGCTATGGCTACACCTTC. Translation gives CATSRKEGAGYGYTF.

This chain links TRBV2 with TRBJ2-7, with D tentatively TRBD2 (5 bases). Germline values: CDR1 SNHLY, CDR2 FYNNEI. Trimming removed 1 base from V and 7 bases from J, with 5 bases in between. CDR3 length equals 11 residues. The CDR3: CASSEGGEQYF. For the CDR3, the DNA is TGTGCCAGCAGTGAAGGAGGGGAGCAGTACTTC.

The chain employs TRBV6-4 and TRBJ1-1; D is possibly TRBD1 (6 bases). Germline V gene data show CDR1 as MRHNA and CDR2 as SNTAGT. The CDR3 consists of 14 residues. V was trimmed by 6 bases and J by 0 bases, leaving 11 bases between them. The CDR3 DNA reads TGTGCCAGCAGCCCGGACAGAGTGAACACTGAAGCTTTCTTT. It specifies CASSPDRVNTEAFF.

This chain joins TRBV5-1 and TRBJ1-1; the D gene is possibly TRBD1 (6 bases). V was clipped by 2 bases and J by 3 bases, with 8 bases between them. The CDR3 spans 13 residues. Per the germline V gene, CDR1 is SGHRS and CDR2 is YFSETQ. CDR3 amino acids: CASSFGQHTEAFF. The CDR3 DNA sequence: TGCGCCAGCAGCTTTGGACAGCACACTGAAGCTTTCTTT.

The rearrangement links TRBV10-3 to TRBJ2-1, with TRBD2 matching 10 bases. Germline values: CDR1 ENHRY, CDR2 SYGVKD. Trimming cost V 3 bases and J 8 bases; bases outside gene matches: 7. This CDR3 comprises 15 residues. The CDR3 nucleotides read TGTGCCATCAGTGATATGCCTAGCGGGAGCCATGAGCAGTTCTTC. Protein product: CAISDMPSGSHEQFF.

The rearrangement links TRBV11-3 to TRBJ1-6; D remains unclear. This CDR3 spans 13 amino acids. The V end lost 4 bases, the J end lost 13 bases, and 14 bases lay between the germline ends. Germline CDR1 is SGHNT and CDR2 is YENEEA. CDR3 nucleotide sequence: TGTGCCAGCAGCTCCCGAGCGGGGTTCCCCCTCCACTTT. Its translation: CASSSRAGFPLHF. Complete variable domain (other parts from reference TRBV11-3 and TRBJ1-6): EAGVVQSPRYKIIEKKQPVAFWCNPISGHNTLYWYLQNLGQGPELLIRYENEEAVDDSQLPKDRFSAERLKGVDSTLKIQPAELGDSAVYLCASSSRAGFPLHFGNGTRLTVT.

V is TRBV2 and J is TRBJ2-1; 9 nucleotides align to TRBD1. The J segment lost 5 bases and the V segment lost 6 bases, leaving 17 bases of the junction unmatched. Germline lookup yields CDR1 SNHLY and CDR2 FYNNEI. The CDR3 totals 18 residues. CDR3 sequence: CASRNAASTGGGNNEQFF. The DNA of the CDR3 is TGTGCCAGCAGAAACGCGGCTTCGACAGGGGGAGGAAACAATGAGCAGTTCTTC.

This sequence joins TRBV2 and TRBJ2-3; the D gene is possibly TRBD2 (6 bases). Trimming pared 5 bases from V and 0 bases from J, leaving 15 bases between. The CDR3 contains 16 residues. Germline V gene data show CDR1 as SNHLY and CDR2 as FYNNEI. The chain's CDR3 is CASSPFAGSSTDTQYF. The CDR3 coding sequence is TGTGCCAGCAGTCCCTTCGCGGGATCTAGCACAGATACGCAGTATTTT.

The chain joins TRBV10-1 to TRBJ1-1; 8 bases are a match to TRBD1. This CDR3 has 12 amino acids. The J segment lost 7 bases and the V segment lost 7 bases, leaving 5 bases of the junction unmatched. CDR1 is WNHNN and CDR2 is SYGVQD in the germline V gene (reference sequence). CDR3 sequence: CASTADRGEAFF. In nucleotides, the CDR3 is TGCGCCAGCACCGCCGACAGGGGTGAAGCTTTCTTT.

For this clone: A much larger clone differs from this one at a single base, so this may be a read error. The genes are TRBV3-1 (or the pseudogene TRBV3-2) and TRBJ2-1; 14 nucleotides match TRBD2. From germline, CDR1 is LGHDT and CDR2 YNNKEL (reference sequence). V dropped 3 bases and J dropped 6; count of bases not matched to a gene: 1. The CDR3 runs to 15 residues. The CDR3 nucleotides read TGTGCCAGCAGCCACGGGACTAGCGGGAGCAATGAGCAGTTCTTC. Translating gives CASSHGTSGSNEQFF.